This T cell receptor (beta chain) is from a study of persistence of HIV-infected CD4 T cells. Cells were stimulated with overlapping HIV-1 Gag 15-mer peptides. Sorted nonresponding memory CD4+ T cells were CD40L-negative, CD69-negative, CD45RO-high. This CDR3 is built from 11 residues. Trimming shortened V by 4 bases and J by 12 bases, and 13 bases separated the two germline ends. Germline V gene sequence: CDR1 ENHRY, CDR2 SYGVKD. The table lists this clone with a few counts. Its target is unknown. The immunoSEQ assay was version 4, run in survey mode. Template was genomic DNA at 10 ng/uL, with up to about 1 ug used per sample. Assay used: immunoSEQ multiplex PCR; TCRdb lists only in-frame clones, some missing. The table has about 64,000 clones, more than 70% seen once.

The chain employs TRBV10-3 and TRBJ2-7; tentative D call: TRBD1 (6 bases). The receptor was derived from an adult man with HIV who was CMV-seropositive. The sequences come from CD4+ T cells sorted from PBMCs after approximately 19-hour stimulation, collected from a patient who received antiretroviral therapy. Here the CDR3 DNA reads TGTGCCATCAGTGGAGGGGGTGAGGGGTACTTC. Encoded protein: CAISGGGEGYF.